This T cell receptor (beta chain) was retrieved from a study of blood T cell repertoires in COVID-19. In the authors' methods: Reference gene primer amplification in the assay estimated nucleated cell counts. Some clones are missing from TCRdb's copy, which holds only in-frame ones; the method was immunoSEQ multiplex PCR. V and J calls and clone size come straight from that table; D and trimming were deduced from the DNA. The sample holds 270,000 or so clones, 89% seen once. The sequenced material came from peripheral blood. This clonotype originated in a woman under 40 with COVID-19, enrolled during active disease.

The chain's CDR3 is CASSLIGNTEAFF. In nucleotides, the CDR3 is TGTGCCAGCAGCCTAATTGGCAACACTGAAGCTTTCTTT. The chain is built from TRBV3-1 (or the pseudogene TRBV3-2) and TRBJ1-1; D is ambiguous. The V gene lost 4 bases and the J gene lost 2 bases, with 8 bases spanning the gap. This CDR3 contains 13 residues. CDR1 and CDR2 from the germline V gene are LGHDT and YNNKEL (reference sequence).